In its sample, the clone carrying this TCR beta chain was seen once. Its antigen is currently unknown. Included hyperthyroidism patients were aged 18 to 65 and newly diagnosed (under 2 months' duration). A diagnosis was made from clinical symptoms together with serum thyroxine, TRAb, thyroid ultrasound and orbital computed tomography. This sample is drawn from a study of Graves' ophthalmopathy and Graves' hyperthyroidism. Study outcomes and limitations: Predictions made by the model for ophthalmopathy progression reached 70% to 71% sensitivity and almost 75% specificity. Classification of ophthalmopathy versus stable hyperthyroidism by a 13-signature model yielded about 90% sensitivity and roughly 81% specificity.

Researchers took RNA transcripts and amplified TCR beta CDR3 regions from them. HTBI primers were employed in first-round RT-PCR, then a second-round multiplex PCR followed. In TCRdb, the multiplex PCR reads were re-called with MiXCR into one record per CDR3 protein. The sample records around 520,000 distinct CDR3 sequences, 35% to 45% being singletons. This clonotype was sampled from an adult man with Graves' hyperthyroidism. Sequenced input: peripheral blood or thyroid tissue (not recorded which).

CDR3 residues: CASSLAQGPVSNQPQHF. The CDR3 DNA reads TGTGCCAGCAGCTTAGCGCAGGGACCTGTCAGCAATCAGCCCCAGCATTTT. The chain recombines TRBV7-8 with TRBJ1-5; TRBD1 might be the D (5 bases). Germline-derived CDR1 and CDR2 are SGHVS and FQNEAQ. V was shortened by 0 bases and J by 1 base, with 13 bases between the two germline ends. CDR3 length: 17 residues.